This T cell receptor beta chain originates from a study of early T cells in non-severe SARS-CoV-2 infection. Study overall: Unsorted whole blood bulk RNA was sequenced, with unpaired chains.

The V and J ends lost 4 bases and 4 bases respectively, with 10 bases between them. The CDR3 consists of 14 residues. Germline lookup yields CDR1 MDHEN and CDR2 SYDVKM. Attached unique molecular identifiers marked individual cDNA molecules. TCRdb redid the calling of the 5' RACE reads with MiXCR, one entry per CDR3 protein. The repertoire holds tens of thousands of distinct CDR3 sequences, with 8.5% to 12% as singletons. The origin of this receptor is an adult who was a healthcare worker with PCR-confirmed SARS-CoV-2 infection or an uninfected control (not recorded which). The chain is built from TRBV28 and TRBJ2-2; D may be TRBD1 (6 bases). The sequenced sample was whole blood, obtained at baseline. CDR3 coding DNA: TGTGCCAGCAGTTCACAGGGTGGCACCGGGGAGCTGTTTTTT. It specifies CASSSQGGTGELFF.